A single sample is the source of the 20 T cell receptor beta chains below, sequenced in a study of technical replicates of blood from a handful of donors (dated by TCRdb to about 2017). To prepare the library, the immunoSEQ multiplex PCR assay was applied. Held by TCRdb, this immuneACCESS table contains in-frame sequences only and omits some clones. Under half of the omission traces to an unresolved V gene where checked; the cause of the rest is unknown. This sample holds approximately 76,000 clones; 80% to 90% were observed only once. Of the sample, 4.8% is held by the ten largest clones. Specimen: PBMCs. These receptors were obtained from a human donor in good health. Some clones in this sample may be carry-over from other donors' samples.

In regard to this clone: The junction and the germline gene differ at one end; a read error may be behind it. The genes are TRBV5-4 and TRBJ2-7; a possible D gene is TRBD2 (5 bases). Germline values: CDR1 SGHNT, CDR2 YYREEE (reference sequence). CDR3 length: 11 amino acids. CDR3 sequence reads: CASSLGSGLNF. The CDR3 nucleotides are TGTGCCAGCAGCTTGGGGAGCGGACTCAACTTC.

The chain recombines TRBV7-2 with TRBJ2-1, with D possibly TRBD2 on 7 matching bases. The CDR3 is 12 amino acids. Germline assignment: CDR1 SGHTA and CDR2 FQGNSA. V lost 10 bases and J 10 bases, leaving 17 bases between the germline ends. As DNA, the CDR3 is TGTGCCACCCGCGGGGGCGTGGAAGAGCAGTTCTTC. Translating it yields CATRGGVEEQFF.

V is TRBV9 and J is TRBJ1-1; TRBD1 might be the D (6 bases). CDR1 and CDR2 (germline): SGDLS, YYNGEE. The CDR3 spans 13 residues. V lost 0 bases to trimming and J lost 7 bases, with 10 bases between them. The CDR3 DNA follows: TGTGCCAGCAGCGTAGACAGGGCTGGTGAAGCTTTCTTT. Translating it yields CASSVDRAGEAFF.

V is TRBV9 and J is TRBJ2-2; 10 nucleotides match TRBD2. The CDR3 totals 16 residues. V dropped 4 bases and J dropped 4; count of bases not matched to a gene: 7. Germline V gene lookup returns CDR1 SGDLS and CDR2 YYNGEE. CDR3 residues: CASSRESGGGTGELFF. CDR3 DNA sequence: TGTGCCAGCAGCAGGGAAAGCGGGGGGGGCACCGGGGAGCTGTTTTTT.

The V gene is TRBV7-6, the J gene TRBJ1-1, with TRBD1 matching over 8 bases. The J segment lost 5 bases and the V segment lost 4 bases, leaving 6 bases of the junction unmatched. The CDR3 sequence is 14 residues long. Germline V CDR1 and CDR2: SGHVS, FNYEAQ. CDR3 amino acids: CASSSGQGITEAFF. The CDR3 coding sequence is TGTGCCAGCAGCTCTGGACAGGGTATTACTGAAGCTTTCTTT. The variable domain in full, completed from reference TRBV7-6 and TRBJ1-1, reads GAGVSQSPRYKVTKRGQDVALRCDPISGHVSLYWYRQALGQGPEFLTYFNYEAQQDKSGLPNDRFSAERPEGSISTLTIQRTEQRDSAMYRCASSSGQGITEAFFGQGTRLTVV.

The rearrangement links TRBV4-1 to TRBJ2-3, with TRBD2 matching 9 bases. CDR1 and CDR2 from the germline V gene are MGHRA and YSYEKL. CDR3 length: 17 amino acids. V was pared by 0 bases and J by 0 bases, with 4 bases of the junction left unmatched. This CDR3 is CASSQDELAGSTDTQYF. CDR3 DNA: TGCGCCAGCAGCCAAGATGAGCTAGCGGGAAGCACAGATACGCAGTATTTT.

V gene TRBV2 combines with J gene TRBJ2-7, with D perhaps matching TRBD1 (6 bases). CDR3 length: 14 amino acids. Trimming took off 7 bases at V and 5 bases at J, with 18 bases between the two ends. Germline CDR1 reads SNHLY; CDR2 reads FYNNEI. CDR3 coding DNA: TGTGCCAGCACTCTCAGGGGCCAAGGGAACGAGCAGTACTTC. The encoded protein is CASTLRGQGNEQYF.

The rearrangement uses TRBV4-3 and TRBJ1-5, with a possible D match to TRBD1 (6 bases). V lost 4 bases to trimming and J lost 5 bases, with 12 bases between them. The CDR3 length is 14 residues. Germline CDR1 is LGHNA and CDR2 is YSLEER. DNA of the CDR3: TGCGCCAGCAGCCTTGTACAGGGAGATCAGCCCCAGCATTTT. As protein: CASSLVQGDQPQHF.

The chain carries TRBV18 and TRBJ2-2; 7 bases map to TRBD2. The CDR3 has 17 amino acids. CDR1 and CDR2 from the germline V gene are KGHSH and LQKENI. After removal of 1 base from V and 5 bases from J, the junction contained 10 bases not matched to a gene. CDR3 region: CASSPRMSGGETGELFF. The CDR3 region has the DNA TGTGCCAGCTCACCACGGATGTCGGGGGGAGAAACCGGGGAGCTGTTTTTT.

The rearrangement joins TRBV6-5 to TRBJ1-2; the D gene is possibly TRBD1 (5 bases). The length of the CDR3 is 14 residues. In germline, CDR1 is MNHEY, CDR2 SVGAGI. V was trimmed by 0 bases and J by 2 bases, leaving 7 bases between them. CDR3 coding DNA: TGTGCCAGCAGTTACTCGGAGGGGAACTATGGCTACACCTTC. It specifies CASSYSEGNYGYTF.

V gene TRBV20-1 combines with J gene TRBJ2-7; D perhaps matches TRBD2 (5 bases). Per germline, CDR1 DFQATT and CDR2 SNEGSKA (reference sequence). The CDR3 totals 11 residues. Trimming took off 6 bases at V and 4 bases at J, with 10 bases between the two ends. The CDR3 loop is CSANRGYEQYF. CDR3 DNA sequence: TGCAGTGCCAACCGGGGATACGAGCAGTACTTC.

This clone was seen only a few times. The V and J genes are TRBV7-2 and TRBJ1-3, with 9 bases identical to TRBD1. The CDR3 is 17 amino acids. Germline CDR1 and CDR2: SGHTA and FQGNSA. Losses at the gene ends were 1 base for V and 0 bases for J; bases not matched to a gene: 4. The CDR3 loop reads CASSLGGQGISGNTIYF. CDR3 nucleotides: TGTGCCAGCAGCTTAGGGGGACAGGGAATCTCTGGAAACACCATATATTTT.

The chain links TRBV11-2 to TRBJ2-5, with no clear D. The length of the CDR3 is 14 residues. CDR1 and CDR2 (germline): SGHAT, FQNNGV. V was trimmed by 0 bases and J by 4 bases, leaving 9 bases between them. The CDR3, as DNA: TGTGCCAGCAGCTTAGAGAGAGTCCCAGAGACCCAGTACTTC. It is translated as CASSLERVPETQYF.

The rearrangement joins TRBV19 to TRBJ2-1, with TRBD1 matching 7 bases. CDR3 length: 14 residues. Losses at the gene ends were 5 bases for V and 4 bases for J; bases not matched to a gene: 5. CDR1 is LNHDA and CDR2 is SQIVND in the germline V gene (reference sequence). CDR3 residues: CASSSRQGYNEQFF. The CDR3 bases are TGTGCCAGTAGTTCAAGACAGGGATACAATGAGCAGTTCTTC.

V gene TRBV12-5 combines with J gene TRBJ2-3, with D unclear. Germline CDR1 reads LGHNT; CDR2 reads FRNRAP. Trimming left V 5 bases short and J 0 bases short, with 6 bases between. The CDR3 consists of 13 residues. In nucleotides, the CDR3 is TGTGCTAGTGGTCCCACAAGCACAGATACGCAGTATTTT. It yields the protein CASGPTSTDTQYF. The full variable domain, rest sourced from reference TRBV12-5 and TRBJ2-3, is DARVTQTPRHKVTEMGQEVTMRCQPILGHNTVFWYRQTMMQGLELLAYFRNRAPLDDSGMPKDRFSAEMPDATLATLKIQPSEPRDSAVYFCASGPTSTDTQYFGPGTRLTVL.

This chain connects TRBV7-3 to TRBJ2-5, with 10 bases aligning to TRBD2. The CDR3 has 14 amino acids. V was pared by 5 bases and J by 3 bases, with 3 bases of the junction left unmatched. Germline values: CDR1 SGHTA, CDR2 FQGTGA. The CDR3 sequence: CASSPLAGEETQYF. The CDR3 bases are TGTGCCAGCAGCCCCCTAGCGGGGGAAGAGACCCAGTACTTC.

In this sample, this clone turned up once. This sequence joins TRBV29-1 and TRBJ2-7, with 7 nucleotides matching TRBD2. J lost 2 bases, V lost 4 bases, and 8 bases had no gene match. Germline V gene data show CDR1 as SQVTM and CDR2 as ANQGSEA. The length of the CDR3 is 14 residues. This chain's CDR3 is CSVAGGEMPYEQYF. DNA of the CDR3: TGCAGCGTTGCGGGAGGCGAGATGCCCTACGAGCAGTACTTC.

The rearrangement joins TRBV5-4 to TRBJ2-5; 9 bases map to TRBD1. V lost 5 bases to trimming and J lost 2 bases; unmatched junction nucleotides: 10. The CDR3 has 16 residues. Germline assignment: CDR1 SGHNT and CDR2 YYREEE (reference sequence). The CDR3 protein is CASRETGGAGQETQYF. The CDR3 DNA sequence: TGTGCCAGCAGGGAAACAGGGGGCGCGGGGCAAGAGACCCAGTACTTC.

This chain uses TRBV4-3 with TRBJ2-2; 9 bases line up with TRBD2. In germline, CDR1 is LGHNA, CDR2 YSLEER. The CDR3 is made up of 16 amino acids. Germline trimming cut 4 bases from V and 6 bases from J; bases unmatched to any gene: 9. The CDR3 nucleotides read TGCGCCAGCAGCCCCTCCCTTAGCGGGAGACCCGGGGAGCTGTTTTTT. Its protein product is CASSPSLSGRPGELFF.

The genes are TRBV7-2 and TRBJ2-7; D call uncertain. This CDR3 spans 13 amino acids. The germline V gene encodes CDR1 SGHTA and CDR2 FQGNSA. V lost 5 bases, J lost 5 bases, and 13 bases lay in between. Written as DNA, the CDR3 is TGTGCCAGCAGCCCCAGCCCCCTAGACGAGCAGTACTTC. Its protein is CASSPSPLDEQYF.